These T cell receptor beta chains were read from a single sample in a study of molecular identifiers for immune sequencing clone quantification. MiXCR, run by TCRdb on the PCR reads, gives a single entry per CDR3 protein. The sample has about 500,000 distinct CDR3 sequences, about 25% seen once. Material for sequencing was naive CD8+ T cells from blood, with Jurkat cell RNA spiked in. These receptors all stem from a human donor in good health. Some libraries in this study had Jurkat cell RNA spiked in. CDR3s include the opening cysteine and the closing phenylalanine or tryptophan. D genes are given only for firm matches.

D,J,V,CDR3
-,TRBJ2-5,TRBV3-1,CASSQEGRQETQYF
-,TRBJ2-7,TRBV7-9,CASVGGLSSYEQYF
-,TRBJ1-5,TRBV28,CASSGPEGTFPATQHF
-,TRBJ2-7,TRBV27,CASSFTGVAYEQYF
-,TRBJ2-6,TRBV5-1,CASTLYPRGGISSGANVLTF
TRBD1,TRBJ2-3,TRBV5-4,CASRDGTESTDTQYF
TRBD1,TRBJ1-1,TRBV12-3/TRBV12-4,CASSLFFVTGVNTEAFF
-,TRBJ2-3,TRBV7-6,CASSLGTSLTTDTQYF
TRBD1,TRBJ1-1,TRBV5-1,CAPRGRGTEAFF
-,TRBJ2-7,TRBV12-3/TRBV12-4,CASSVVVHEQYF
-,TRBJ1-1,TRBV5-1,CASSPPGGTTEAFF
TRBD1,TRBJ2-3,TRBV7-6,CASSLDPGGSGTDTQYF
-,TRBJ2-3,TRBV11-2,CASGPSGRYTDTQCF
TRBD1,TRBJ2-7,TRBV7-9,CASTPDRIYSYEQYF
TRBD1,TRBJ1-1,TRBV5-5,CASSIGTGAPEAFF
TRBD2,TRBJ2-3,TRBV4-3,CASSQTGGNSGTSTDTQYF
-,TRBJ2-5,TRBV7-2,CAGAAPNQEPQYF
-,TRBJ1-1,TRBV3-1,CASSQESSPATEAFF
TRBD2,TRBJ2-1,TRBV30,CAWRLAGSEQFF
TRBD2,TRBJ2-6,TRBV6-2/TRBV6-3,CASSYSRSGGFSGANVLTF
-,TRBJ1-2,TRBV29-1,CSVEGVGGALNGCTF
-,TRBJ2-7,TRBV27,CASSPTPVHNEQYF
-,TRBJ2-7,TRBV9,CASSVGDGPYEQYF
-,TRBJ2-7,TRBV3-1,CASSQVGIENEQYF
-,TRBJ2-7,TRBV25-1,CASSLTGVLGEQYF
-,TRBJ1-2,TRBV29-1,CSVEGGTNYGYTF
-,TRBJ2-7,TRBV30,CAWSVLTMYPYEQYF
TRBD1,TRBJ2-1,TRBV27,CASSPTGGPYNEQFF
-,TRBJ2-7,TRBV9,CASSVGDNEGYEQYF
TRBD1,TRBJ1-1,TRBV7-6,CASSLDGSAGGRAFF
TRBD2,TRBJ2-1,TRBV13,CASKPFTGTNPHEQFF
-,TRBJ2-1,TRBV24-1,CATSEGANNEQFF